This T cell receptor beta chain originates from a study of blood T cells in healthy people across ages. Combining a sample-barcoded 5' primer with a J-beta primer mix, a second PCR ran for 7 to 11 cycles. One entry per CDR3 protein, called by TCRdb with MiXCR from the 5' RACE reads. The sample gives about 1.1 million distinct CDR3 sequences, around two fifths of which show up once; around 12% is in the top ten. Trimming removed 0 bases at V and 2 bases at J, with 13 bases between. This CDR3 is 16 amino acids long. The germline V gene has CDR1 MGHDK and CDR2 SYGVNS. This chain connects TRBV25-1 to TRBJ2-5, with a tentative D call TRBD1 (6 bases). The source of this sequence is a man between 18 and 35 years old in good health. Specimen: blood. The CDR3 loop is CASSEYSGAGQETQYF. The CDR3 bases are TGTGCCAGCAGTGAATACTCAGGGGCAGGGCAAGAGACCCAGTACTTC.